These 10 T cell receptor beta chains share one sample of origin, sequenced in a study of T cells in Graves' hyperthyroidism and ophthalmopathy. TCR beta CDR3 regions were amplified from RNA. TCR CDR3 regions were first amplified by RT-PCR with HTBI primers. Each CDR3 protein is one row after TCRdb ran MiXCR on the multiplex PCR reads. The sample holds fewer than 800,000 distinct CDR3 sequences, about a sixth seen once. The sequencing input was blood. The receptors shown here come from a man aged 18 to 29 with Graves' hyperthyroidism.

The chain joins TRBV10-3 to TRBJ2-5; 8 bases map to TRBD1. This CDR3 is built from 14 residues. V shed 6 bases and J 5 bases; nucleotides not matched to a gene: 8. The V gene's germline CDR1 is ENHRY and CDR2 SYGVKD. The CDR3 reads CAIRSTGEGETQYF. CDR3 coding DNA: TGTGCCATCAGATCGACAGGGGAAGGGGAGACCCAGTACTTC.

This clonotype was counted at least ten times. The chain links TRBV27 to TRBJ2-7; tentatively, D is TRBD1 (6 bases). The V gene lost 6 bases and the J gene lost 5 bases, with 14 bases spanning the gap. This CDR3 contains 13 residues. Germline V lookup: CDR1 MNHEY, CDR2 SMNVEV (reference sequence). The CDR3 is CASSLWSGDEQYF. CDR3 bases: TGTGCCAGCAGCCTCTGGTCAGGGGACGAGCAGTACTTC.

The CDR3 protein is CSARTSSSTDTQYF. The CDR3 DNA follows: TGCAGTGCTAGAACTAGCTCTAGCACAGATACGCAGTATTTT. The chain employs TRBV20-1 and TRBJ2-3, with TRBD2 as a possible D gene (6 bases). The CDR3 has 14 residues. The V gene's germline CDR1 is DFQATT and CDR2 SNEGSKA (reference sequence). V was shortened by 2 bases and J by 0 bases, with 9 bases between the two germline ends.

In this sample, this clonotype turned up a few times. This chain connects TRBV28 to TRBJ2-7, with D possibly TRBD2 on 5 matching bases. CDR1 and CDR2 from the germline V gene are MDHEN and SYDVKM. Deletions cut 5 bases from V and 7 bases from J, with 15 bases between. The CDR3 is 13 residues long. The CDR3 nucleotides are TGTGCCAGCAGTGACCCGGAGCCGGGGGAGCAGTACTTC. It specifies CASSDPEPGEQYF.

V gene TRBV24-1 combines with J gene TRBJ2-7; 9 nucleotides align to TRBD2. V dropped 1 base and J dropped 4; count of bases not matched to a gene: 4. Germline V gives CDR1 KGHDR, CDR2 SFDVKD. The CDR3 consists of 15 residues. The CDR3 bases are TGTGCCACCAGTGATTTATCCAGCGGGAGGTACGAGCAGTACTTC. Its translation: CATSDLSSGRYEQYF.

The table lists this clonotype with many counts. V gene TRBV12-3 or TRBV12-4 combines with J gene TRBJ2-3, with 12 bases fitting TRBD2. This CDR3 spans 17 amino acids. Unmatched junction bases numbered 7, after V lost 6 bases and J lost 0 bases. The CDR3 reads CASSPSLAGGSTDTQYF. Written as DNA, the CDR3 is TGTGCCAGCAGCCCCTCACTAGCGGGAGGCAGCACAGATACGCAGTATTTT.

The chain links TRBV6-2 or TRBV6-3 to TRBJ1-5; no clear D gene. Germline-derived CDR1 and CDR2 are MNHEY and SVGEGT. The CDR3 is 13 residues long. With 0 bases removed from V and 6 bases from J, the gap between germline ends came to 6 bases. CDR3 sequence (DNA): TGTGCCAGCAGTTACTCGATAACTCAGCCCCAGCATTTT. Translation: CASSYSITQPQHF.

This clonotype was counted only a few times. CDR3 coding DNA: TGTGCCAGCAGTGGGACAGGGACCTCTGGGGTGGATAATGAAAAACTGTTTTTT. It translates to CASSGTGTSGVDNEKLFF. The chain recombines TRBV6-2 or TRBV6-3 with TRBJ1-4; 9 bases line up with TRBD1. Germline V gene sequence: CDR1 MNHEY, CDR2 SVGEGT. CDR3 length equals 18 residues. Trimming at V came to 5 bases and at J to 4 bases, leaving 14 bases not matched to a gene.

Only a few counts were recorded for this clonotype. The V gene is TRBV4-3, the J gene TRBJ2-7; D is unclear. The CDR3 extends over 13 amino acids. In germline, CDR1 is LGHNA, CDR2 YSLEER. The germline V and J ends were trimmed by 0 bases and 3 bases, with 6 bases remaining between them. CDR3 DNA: TGCGCCAGCAGCCAAGATTTGATCTACGAGCAGTACTTC. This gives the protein CASSQDLIYEQYF.

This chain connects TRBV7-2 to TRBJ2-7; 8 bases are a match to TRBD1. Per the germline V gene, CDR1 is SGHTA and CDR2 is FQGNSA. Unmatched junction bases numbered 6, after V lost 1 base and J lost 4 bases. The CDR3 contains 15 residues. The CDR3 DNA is TGTGCCAGCAGCTTAGAGTTCGGGACAGGTTACGAGCAGTACTTC. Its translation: CASSLEFGTGYEQYF.